A single sample is the source of the 26 T cell receptor beta chains below, sequenced in a study of human T cells and chemical hapten exposure. Each CDR3 protein gets one entry after TCRdb re-called the RACE reads with MiXCR. The sample contains 300,000 to 450,000 distinct CDR3 sequences, 4.5% to 5.5% of which appear only once. Time point noted: pre-sensitization, week 0. The treatment: therapeutic diphenylcyclopropenone sensitization with weekly scalp DPC. This specimen consisted of whole blood, obtained in connection with sensitization to the hapten diphenylcyclopropenone (DPC). These receptors all stem from a woman in her fifties or sixties with alopecia areata. Some clones in this sample may be carry-over from other donors' samples.

This clonotype occurred a few times. The chain carries TRBV3-1 and TRBJ2-2; tentative D call: TRBD1 (5 bases). CDR1 is LGHDT and CDR2 is YNNKEL in the germline V gene (reference sequence). The germline V and J ends were trimmed by 3 bases and 7 bases, with 21 bases remaining between them. The CDR3 length is 17 residues. The CDR3 DNA is TGTGCCAGCAGCCACTTGATGGGGCCGCTCCTGGGCGGGGAGCTGTTTTTT. Protein product: CASSHLMGPLLGGELFF.

This clonotype was seen more than once but under ten times. The CDR3 reads CASSSPGPGPDTQYF. In DNA, the CDR3 is TGTGCCAGCAGCTCCCCGGGACCCGGACCAGATACGCAGTATTTT. This rearrangement joins TRBV7-2 to TRBJ2-3; D could derive from TRBD1 or TRBD2 (5 bases each). The CDR3 is 15 residues long. V was cut by 4 bases and J by 4 bases, with 15 bases left in between. Germline values: CDR1 SGHTA, CDR2 FQGNSA.

This clonotype has a handful of counts. V gene TRBV7-8 combines with J gene TRBJ2-7; D perhaps matches TRBD1 (5 bases). This CDR3 comprises 14 residues. The germline V and J ends were trimmed by 5 bases and 1 base, with 12 bases remaining between them. Per germline, CDR1 SGHVS and CDR2 FQNEAQ. The CDR3 region has the DNA TGTGCCAGCAGCCAGGGTCATCGGTCCTACGAGCAGTACTTC. Its translation: CASSQGHRSYEQYF.

This clonotype was seen at least ten times. The J gene is TRBJ2-7, the V gene TRBV12-3 or TRBV12-4; the D gene could be TRBD1 or TRBD2 (5 bases each). This CDR3 is built from 15 residues. Trimming removed 6 bases from V and 6 bases from J, with 21 bases in between. The CDR3 DNA reads TGTGCCAGCAGCCCCTACAGGAGGCGGCTGAGCGAGCAGTACTTC. It translates to CASSPYRRRLSEQYF.

This clonotype was counted a few times. The rearrangement joins TRBV12-3 or TRBV12-4 to TRBJ1-3; D is perhaps TRBD1 (5 bases). The CDR3 spans 15 residues. Trimming took off 6 bases at V and 4 bases at J, with 16 bases between the two ends. DNA for the CDR3: TGTGCCAGCAGGCCCTCTAGGGGCCGCGGAAACACCATATATTTT. It encodes CASRPSRGRGNTIYF.

There are many counts of this clonotype. This chain joins TRBV28 and TRBJ2-3, with D possibly TRBD2 on 5 matching bases. Germline-derived CDR1 and CDR2 are MDHEN and SYDVKM. The ends were cut back, 6 bases at V and 6 bases at J, with 16 bases in the middle. The CDR3 has 14 residues. The CDR3 coding sequence is TGTGCCAGCAGGGAGGCCACCCTCAGGGATACGCAGTATTTT. Translated: CASREATLRDTQYF.

This clonotype has a count of ten or more. The genes are TRBV28 and TRBJ2-7; D not certain. The CDR3 is 14 amino acids. The germline gives CDR1 MDHEN, CDR2 SYDVKM. V lost 7 bases to trimming and J lost 2 bases, with 15 bases between them. The CDR3 loop reads CASTFVGNPYEQYF. The CDR3 DNA reads as TGTGCCAGCACCTTCGTAGGGAATCCCTACGAGCAGTACTTC.

This clonotype was seen at least ten times. The chain combines TRBV13 with TRBJ2-1; 11 nucleotides agree with TRBD2. Germline CDR1 PRHDT, CDR2 FYEKMQ (reference sequence). V gave up 1 base and J gave up 0 bases; unmatched junction bases: 2. The CDR3 covers 17 residues. In nucleotides, the CDR3 is TGTGCCAGCAGCTTAGTTAGCGGGAGGGACTCCTACAATGAGCAGTTCTTC. Its protein is CASSLVSGRDSYNEQFF.

This clonotype showed up many times. The chain carries TRBV9 and TRBJ2-7; D uncertain. The germline CDR1 and CDR2 sequences are SGDLS and YYNGEE. V was shortened by 3 bases and J by 0 bases, with 19 bases between the two germline ends. The CDR3 covers 17 residues. The DNA for the CDR3 is TGTGCCAGCAGCGCCAAGGCCCGTACGGATAGCTCCTACGAGCAGTACTTC. Protein: CASSAKARTDSSYEQYF.

This clonotype was detected ten times or more. V is TRBV29-1 and J is TRBJ2-5; no clear D. The germline CDR1 and CDR2 sequences are SQVTM and ANQGSEA. With 7 bases removed from V and 3 bases from J, the gap between germline ends came to 12 bases. The CDR3 sequence is 12 residues long. The CDR3, as DNA: TGCAGCGCCCGGACCTCCGAAGAGACCCAGTACTTC. This sequence encodes CSARTSEETQYF.

This clonotype was observed a handful of times. This sequence joins TRBV6-5 and TRBJ1-1; D is ambiguous. The CDR3 contains 14 residues. Germline-derived CDR1 and CDR2 are MNHEY and SVGAGI. Trimming pared 9 bases from V and 0 bases from J, leaving 14 bases between. Here the CDR3 reads CASFPPGMNTEAFF. The CDR3 coding sequence is TGTGCCAGTTTTCCCCCGGGGATGAACACTGAAGCTTTCTTT.

The V gene is TRBV7-9, the J gene TRBJ1-1; D is possibly TRBD1 (6 bases). The V and J ends lost 7 bases and 2 bases respectively, with 11 bases between them. This CDR3 contains 13 residues. Germline V gene sequence: CDR1 SEHNR, CDR2 FQNEAQ (reference sequence). The CDR3 is CASIQGINTEAFF. In DNA, the CDR3 is TGTGCCAGCATCCAGGGGATCAACACTGAAGCTTTCTTT.

This clonotype was detected many times. The gene calls are TRBV20-1 and TRBJ2-3, with TRBD2 matching over 8 bases. Germline assignment: CDR1 DFQATT and CDR2 SNEGSKA (reference sequence). Germline trimming cut 5 bases from V and 1 base from J; bases unmatched to any gene: 17. This CDR3 comprises 18 residues. CDR3 DNA sequence: TGCAGTGCTCGCCCTACTAGCGGTTCTTTGTTGGGCACAGATACGCAGTATTTT. This sequence encodes CSARPTSGSLLGTDTQYF.

This clonotype occurred many times. At one end, the junction sequence differs from germline, possibly due to a read error. The chain carries TRBV7-2 and TRBJ1-3; possible D gene TRBD1, 6 bases. Germline loops: CDR1 SGHTA, CDR2 FQGNSA. This CDR3 comprises 14 residues. The CDR3 loop is CASNLGGGGNTIYF. As DNA, the CDR3 is TGTGCCAGCAACTTAGGAGGGGGTGGAAACACCATATATTTT.

This clonotype has a handful of counts. The J gene is TRBJ2-3, the V gene TRBV12-3 or TRBV12-4, with D possibly matching TRBD1 (5 bases). This CDR3 is built from 14 residues. Trimming shortened V by 1 base and J by 4 bases, and 9 bases separated the two germline ends. This chain's CDR3 is CASSLGTSSDTQYF. The CDR3 nucleotides read TGTGCCAGCAGTTTAGGGACATCTTCAGATACGCAGTATTTT.

This clonotype was counted many times. This sequence joins TRBV5-1 and TRBJ2-7; TRBD2 is a possible D gene (5 bases). Per germline, CDR1 SGHRS and CDR2 YFSETQ. Between the trimmed V and J ends, which lost 2 bases and 7 bases, there was a span of 10 bases. The CDR3 contains 12 residues. The CDR3, as DNA: TGCGCCAGCAGCTTCACCGGGGTTGAGCAGTACTTC. Its translation is CASSFTGVEQYF. The variable domain in full, completed from reference TRBV5-1 and TRBJ2-7, reads KAGVTQTPRYLIKTRGQQVTLSCSPISGHRSVSWYQQTPGQGLQFLFEYFSETQRNKGNFPGRFSGRQFSNSRSEMNVSTLELGDSALYLCASSFTGVEQYFGPGTRLTVT.

The chain carries TRBV9 and TRBJ2-3; 8 positions match TRBD2. The V and J ends lost 4 bases and 6 bases, in that order; junction bases with no gene match: 13. This CDR3 is built from 16 residues. The germline CDR1 and CDR2 sequences are SGDLS and YYNGEE. The CDR3, as DNA: TGTGCCAGCAGCCCCTGGGGCGGGGGGCCTCTGGATACGCAGTATTTT. Translation gives CASSPWGGGPLDTQYF.

In this sample, this clonotype turned up a few times. The germline gene is not matched at one end of the junction; a read error may be the cause. This rearrangement joins TRBV4-3 to TRBJ2-6; 10 positions agree with TRBD2. Germline V gives CDR1 LGHNA, CDR2 YSLEER. The CDR3 is made up of 18 amino acids. The CDR3 loop reads CASSQELAGYPGANVLAF. The CDR3 coding sequence is TGCGCCAGCAGCCAAGAACTAGCGGGATACCCTGGGGCCAACGTCCTGGCTTTC.

The chain employs TRBV12-3 or TRBV12-4 and TRBJ2-7, with 11 bases that match TRBD1. V shed 4 bases and J 7 bases; nucleotides not matched to a gene: 9. The CDR3 length is 15 residues. Here the CDR3 reads CASSSGQGARLEQYF. The CDR3 nucleotides are TGTGCCAGCAGTTCAGGACAGGGGGCGCGTTTGGAGCAGTACTTC.

V gene TRBV27 combines with J gene TRBJ2-7; 7 bases align to TRBD2. This CDR3 is 14 amino acids long. Germline V CDR1 and CDR2: MNHEY, SMNVEV (reference sequence). With 7 bases clipped from V and 7 bases from J, the junction kept 13 bases outside the gene matches. CDR3 loop: CASTLYGREGEQYF. CDR3 sequence (DNA): TGTGCCAGCACCCTATACGGAAGGGAGGGAGAGCAGTACTTC.

To note about this clonotype: Being one base from a much bigger clone, this may be a read error. The genes are TRBV29-1 and TRBJ2-5, with D perhaps matching TRBD2 (7 bases). Germline lookup yields CDR1 SQVTM and CDR2 ANQGSEA. The V gene lost 3 bases and the J gene lost 5 bases, with 10 bases spanning the gap. The CDR3 is 12 residues long. In DNA form, the CDR3 reads TGCAGCGTTGATAGGGGGGGGGAGACCCAGTACTTC. Translating gives CSVDRGGETQYF.

Many counts were recorded for this clonotype. V gene TRBV28 combines with J gene TRBJ2-7; D uncertain. The CDR3 is 13 residues long. V lost 3 bases and J 2 bases, leaving 8 bases between the germline ends. Germline V CDR1 and CDR2: MDHEN, SYDVKM. The CDR3 DNA sequence: TGTGCCAGCAGTTTGGAGTCTGCCTACGAGCAGTACTTC. Its translation is CASSLESAYEQYF.

Many counts were recorded for this clonotype. The V gene is TRBV4-3, the J gene TRBJ1-1; D may be TRBD1 (6 bases). The CDR3 consists of 15 residues. The ends were cut back, 0 bases at V and 4 bases at J, with 12 bases in the middle. From germline, CDR1 is LGHNA and CDR2 YSLEER. Written as DNA, the CDR3 is TGCGCCAGCAGCCAAGATCTCAGGGGTCGCACTGAAGCTTTCTTT. It specifies CASSQDLRGRTEAFF.

This clonotype came up many times. This chain links TRBV29-1 with TRBJ2-7; D is unresolved. The CDR3 is made up of 12 amino acids. Germline V lookup: CDR1 SQVTM, CDR2 ANQGSEA. V was cut by 8 bases and J by 2 bases, with 13 bases left in between. CDR3 region: CSIYSNPYEQYF. The CDR3 nucleotides are TGCAGCATCTATAGCAACCCCTACGAGCAGTACTTC.

This clonotype showed up just a few times. The rearrangement joins TRBV12-3 or TRBV12-4 to TRBJ2-2; D is ambiguous. The V gene lost 3 bases and the J gene lost 1 base, with 9 bases spanning the gap. This CDR3 is 15 amino acids long. The CDR3 loop is CASSFSLLNTGELFF. CDR3 bases: TGTGCCAGCAGTTTCTCTCTACTGAACACCGGGGAGCTGTTTTTT.

This clonotype was observed a few times. This rearrangement joins TRBV29-1 to TRBJ2-7, with no clear D. V was cut by 2 bases and J by 1 base, with 12 bases left in between. Germline CDR1 and CDR2: SQVTM and ANQGSEA. The CDR3 covers 14 residues. This chain's CDR3 is CSVELGWDSYEQYF. The CDR3 DNA follows: TGCAGCGTTGAACTGGGTTGGGATTCCTACGAGCAGTACTTC.